The text below deals with one TCR beta chain. Only in-frame clones appear in the TCRdb table, and some are missing; sequencing was by immunoSEQ multiplex PCR. The repertoire has 150,000 to 200,000 clones, around 91% of them found once; the top ten carry under 0.85%. This sample is drawn from a study of blood T cell repertoires in COVID-19. Participants spanned ages roughly 18 to 95 years and resided in 20 to 30 US areas. Grouping used clinical history reported by participants in a survey and questionnaire. Germline trimming cut 5 bases from V and 2 bases from J; bases unmatched to any gene: 6. The CDR3 totals 15 residues. Germline CDR1 is MGHRA and CDR2 is YSYEKL.

V and J are TRBV4-1 and TRBJ2-3; 8 bases are shared with TRBD2. The sample comprised PBMCs or T cells enriched from blood (not recorded which). This receptor was identified in a woman under 30 who had recovered from COVID-19. The CDR3 loop is CASSSSGSPTDTQYF. CDR3 in DNA: TGCGCCAGCAGCTCAAGCGGGAGTCCCACAGATACGCAGTATTTT.